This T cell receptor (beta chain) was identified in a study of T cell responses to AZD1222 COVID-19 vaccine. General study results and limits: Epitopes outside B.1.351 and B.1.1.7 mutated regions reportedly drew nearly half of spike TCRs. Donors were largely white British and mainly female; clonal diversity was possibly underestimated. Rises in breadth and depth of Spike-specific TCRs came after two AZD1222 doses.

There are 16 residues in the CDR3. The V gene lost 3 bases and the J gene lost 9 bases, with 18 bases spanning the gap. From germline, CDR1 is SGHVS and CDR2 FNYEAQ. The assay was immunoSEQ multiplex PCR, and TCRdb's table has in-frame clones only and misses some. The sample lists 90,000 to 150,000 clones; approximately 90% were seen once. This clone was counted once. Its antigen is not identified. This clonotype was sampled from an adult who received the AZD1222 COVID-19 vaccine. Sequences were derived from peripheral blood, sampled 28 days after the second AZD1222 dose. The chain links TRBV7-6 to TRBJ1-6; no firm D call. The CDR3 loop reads CASSFGVSPRSSPLHF. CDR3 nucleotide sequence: TGTGCCAGCAGCTTTGGGGTCTCCCCAAGAAGTTCACCCCTCCACTTT.